These 25 T cell receptor beta chains were sequenced from one sample in a study of post-analysis software for immune sequencing data. Study conclusions and caveats: A few TRBV segments, TRBV5-6, TRBV5-1 and TRBV20-1 among them, were found more frequent in patients than controls.

The antigens for these receptors are not known. Included in the TCR beta cDNA libraries were unique molecular identifiers. TCRdb re-called the PCR reads through MiXCR, storing one row per CDR3 protein. The data show hundreds of thousands of distinct CDR3 sequences, around 27% seen once. Sequencing used blood. The receptors here all came from a girl between 5 and 17 years old with multiple sclerosis.

This chain links TRBV9 with TRBJ2-3, with D unresolved. The CDR3 sequence is 14 residues long. V gave up 1 base and J gave up 2 bases, with 8 bases separating them. Germline CDR1 is SGDLS and CDR2 is YYNGEE. The CDR3 DNA reads as TGTGCCAGCAGCGTACGATGGAACACAGATACGCAGTATTTT. Protein product: CASSVRWNTDTQYF. The complete variable domain, with remaining parts taken from reference TRBV9 and TRBJ2-3, reads DSGVTQTPKHLITATGQRVTLRCSPRSGDLSVYWYQQSLDQGLQFLIQYYNGEERAKGNILERFSAQQFPDLHSELNLSSLELGDSALYFCASSVRWNTDTQYFGPGTRLTVL.

The chain employs TRBV19 and TRBJ2-2, with 7 bases that match TRBD1. J gave up 7 bases and V 3 bases, and 11 bases lay outside the gene matches. The length of the CDR3 is 16 residues. CDR1 is LNHDA and CDR2 is SQIVND in the germline V gene (reference sequence). CDR3 residues: CASSIDPRGYGGELFF. In DNA form, the CDR3 reads TGTGCCAGTAGTATCGACCCCAGGGGGTACGGCGGGGAGCTGTTTTTT.

The rearrangement joins TRBV4-1 to TRBJ2-1; no definite D call. This CDR3 has 13 amino acids. CDR1 MGHRA and CDR2 YSYEKL come from the germline V gene. Deletions cut 3 bases from V and 9 bases from J, with 12 bases between. The CDR3 region is CASSHSLIFEQFF. In DNA form, the CDR3 reads TGCGCCAGCAGCCATTCGCTTATCTTTGAGCAGTTCTTC.

The chain combines TRBV20-1 with TRBJ2-7; D is possibly TRBD2 (6 bases). Between the trimmed V and J ends, which lost 3 bases and 3 bases, there was a span of 21 bases. The CDR3 sequence is 16 residues long. Germline V CDR1 and CDR2: DFQATT, SNEGSKA (reference sequence). The CDR3 loop reads CSARKGTSAYNYEQYF. CDR3 in DNA: TGCAGTGCTAGGAAAGGGACTTCAGCCTACAACTACGAGCAGTACTTC.

This chain uses TRBV7-2 with TRBJ2-1, with 13 bases aligning to TRBD2. The germline gives CDR1 SGHTA, CDR2 FQGNSA. This CDR3 is 18 amino acids long. Trimming cost V 5 bases and J 6 bases; bases outside gene matches: 13. CDR3 sequence: CASSPGPALAGGRNEQFF. The CDR3 region has the DNA TGTGCCAGCAGCCCGGGCCCGGCACTAGCGGGGGGGCGCAATGAGCAGTTCTTC.

V usage is TRBV29-1 and J usage is TRBJ2-1; 16 nucleotides line up with TRBD2. The germline V gene has CDR1 SQVTM and CDR2 ANQGSEA. Trimming cost V 6 bases and J 7 bases; bases outside gene matches: 9. The CDR3 is 16 residues long. CDR3 residues: CSVGGLAGGPSNEQFF. The CDR3 DNA reads as TGCAGCGTCGGGGGACTAGCGGGAGGGCCCTCGAATGAGCAGTTCTTC.

The rearrangement joins TRBV20-1 to TRBJ1-1; no clear D. There are 13 residues in the CDR3. Between the trimmed V and J ends, which lost 3 bases and 0 bases, there was a span of 8 bases. Germline V gene sequence: CDR1 DFQATT, CDR2 SNEGSKA (reference sequence). As DNA, the CDR3 is TGCAGTGCTAGCTTTGGGATGAACACTGAAGCTTTCTTT. Translated, it gives CSASFGMNTEAFF.

This sequence joins TRBV20-1 and TRBJ2-3, with 9 nucleotides matching TRBD2. The ends lost 0 bases at V and 2 bases at J; junction bases unmatched: 12. The germline V gene has CDR1 DFQATT and CDR2 SNEGSKA (reference sequence). The CDR3 has 18 residues. CDR3 region: CSARDRLAGLPPTDTQYF. The DNA for the CDR3 is TGCAGTGCTAGAGATCGCCTAGCGGGGTTACCTCCCACAGATACGCAGTATTTT.

V gene TRBV6-5 combines with J gene TRBJ1-1; D not certain. The ends were cut back, 6 bases at V and 5 bases at J, with 13 bases in the middle. CDR3 length equals 13 residues. The germline V gene encodes CDR1 MNHEY and CDR2 SVGAGI. The CDR3 sequence is CASRVTEGTEAFF. CDR3 sequence (DNA): TGTGCCAGCAGAGTCACTGAGGGAACTGAAGCTTTCTTT.

The chain links TRBV4-1 to TRBJ1-5; D gene ambiguous. CDR1 is MGHRA and CDR2 is YSYEKL in the germline V gene. CDR3 length: 18 amino acids. Trimming removed 0 bases from V and 2 bases from J, with 17 bases in between. For the CDR3, the DNA is TGCGCCAGCAGCCAAGATTCGGCCTTCGGACGGGGCAATCAGCCCCAGCATTTT. Translating gives CASSQDSAFGRGNQPQHF.

V gene TRBV29-1 combines with J gene TRBJ1-2; D may be TRBD1 (5 bases). Per germline, CDR1 SQVTM and CDR2 ANQGSEA. The CDR3 loop spans 11 amino acids. With 6 bases removed from V and 8 bases from J, the gap between germline ends came to 13 bases. The chain's CDR3 is CSVEPGGGYTF. The CDR3 DNA follows: TGCAGCGTCGAACCCGGGGGAGGCTACACCTTC.

This clonotype has only a few counts. Written as DNA, the CDR3 is TGTGCCAGCAGTTTAGGAGGGACACTCACCGGGGAGCTGTTTTTT. Its protein is CASSLGGTLTGELFF. The rearrangement joins TRBV28 to TRBJ2-2; either TRBD1 or TRBD2 may fit D (6 bases each). V lost 2 bases to trimming and J lost 4 bases, with 11 bases between them. Germline-derived CDR1 and CDR2 are MDHEN and SYDVKM. The CDR3 contains 15 residues.

This clonotype has a count of ten or more. The chain uses TRBV4-3 and TRBJ2-7, with unresolved D. The V end was cut by 0 bases, the J end by 4 bases, with 16 bases between. This CDR3 region has 16 residues. Germline values: CDR1 LGHNA, CDR2 YSLEER. The CDR3 loop reads CASSQDGWGSEYEQYF. The CDR3 DNA follows: TGCGCCAGCAGCCAAGATGGATGGGGATCTGAGTACGAGCAGTACTTC.

The table lists this clonotype with a few counts. V is TRBV5-6 and J is TRBJ1-1; D gene unclear. The CDR3 runs to 13 residues. Trimming shortened V by 4 bases and J by 2 bases, and 9 bases separated the two germline ends. Germline V gives CDR1 SGHDT, CDR2 YYEEEE. The DNA of the CDR3 is TGTGCCAGCAGCCTCCCCGACAACACTGAAGCTTTCTTT. This gives the protein CASSLPDNTEAFF.

This clonotype has at least ten counts. The rearrangement uses TRBV6-2 or TRBV6-3 and TRBJ2-5; D call uncertain. Trimming pared 2 bases from V and 4 bases from J, leaving 5 bases between. This CDR3 contains 12 residues. Germline assignment: CDR1 MNHEY and CDR2 SVGEGT. The CDR3 here is CASSYVGETQYF. CDR3 DNA sequence: TGTGCCAGCAGTTACGTGGGAGAGACCCAGTACTTC.

This clonotype was seen a few times. This chain links TRBV20-1 with TRBJ2-3, with 7 bases identical to TRBD2. V trimming: 6 bases; J trimming: 7 bases; junction bases outside the gene matches: 10. CDR1 and CDR2 (germline): DFQATT, SNEGSKA (reference sequence). The CDR3 sequence is 13 residues long. The DNA for the CDR3 is TGCAGTGCCCTAACCAGCGGGGCCCATACGCAGTATTTT. Encoded protein: CSALTSGAHTQYF.

This clonotype turned up a few times. The genes are TRBV10-3 and TRBJ2-2; D remains ambiguous. Trimming removed 0 bases from V and 7 bases from J, with 12 bases in between. The CDR3 extends over 15 amino acids. In germline, CDR1 is ENHRY, CDR2 SYGVKD. CDR3 sequence reads: CAISESRHVNGELFF. The CDR3 bases are TGTGCCATCAGTGAGTCGAGACATGTGAACGGGGAGCTGTTTTTT.

The chain recombines TRBV12-3 or TRBV12-4 with TRBJ1-5; D possibly corresponds to TRBD1 (5 bases). V shed 3 bases and J shed 6 bases, with 15 bases lying between them. CDR3 size: 15 residues. The CDR3 region has the DNA TGTGCCAGCAGTTTGACAACAGGTTGGTTTCAGCCCCAGCATTTT. This translates into CASSLTTGWFQPQHF.

This clonotype was recorded a few times. The V and J genes are TRBV28 and TRBJ2-1; 10 positions match TRBD2. The V segment lost 6 bases and the J segment 2 bases; nucleotides outside the gene matches: 7. The CDR3 covers 16 residues. The germline V gene encodes CDR1 MDHEN and CDR2 SYDVKM. CDR3 region: CASSHPLAGAYNEQFF. Written as DNA, the CDR3 is TGTGCCAGCAGCCACCCTCTAGCGGGGGCCTACAATGAGCAGTTCTTC. The full variable domain, rest sourced from reference TRBV28 and TRBJ2-1, is DVKVTQSSRYLVKRTGEKVFLECVQDMDHENMFWYRQDPGLGLRLIYFSYDVKMKEKGDIPEGYSVSREKKERFSLILESASTNQTSMYLCASSHPLAGAYNEQFFGPGTRLTVL.

This clonotype was detected once. One end of the junction is discordant with germline, which a read error may explain. J is TRBJ2-1 and V is TRBV7-8; D perhaps matches TRBD1 (5 bases). Germline values: CDR1 SGHVS, CDR2 FQNEAQ. This CDR3 is built from 17 residues. The CDR3 spells CASSLRSGTGWGDEQVF. The CDR3 DNA reads as TGTGCCAGCAGCTTAAGGTCAGGAACGGGTTGGGGCGATGAGCAGGTCTTC. The whole variable domain, remainder taken from reference TRBV7-8 and TRBJ2-1, is GAGVSQSPRYKVAKRGQDVALRCDPISGHVSLFWYQQALGQGPEFLTYFQNEAQLDKSGLPSDRFFAERPEGSVSTLKIQRTQQEDSAVYLCASSLRSGTGWGDEQVFGPGTRLTVL.

The rearrangement joins TRBV12-3 or TRBV12-4 to TRBJ2-1, with a weak D call TRBD1 (6 bases). V was trimmed by 3 bases and J by 6 bases, leaving 15 bases between them. This CDR3 has 15 residues. CDR3 coding DNA: TGTGCCAGCAGTTTCGTCCAGGGGATGTTCAATGAGCAGTTCTTC. Amino acids: CASSFVQGMFNEQFF.

This rearrangement joins TRBV18 to TRBJ2-4; tentatively, D is TRBD2 (5 bases). V was shortened by 0 bases and J by 6 bases, with 6 bases between the two germline ends. This CDR3 has 13 amino acids. Germline CDR1 reads KGHSH; CDR2 reads LQKENI. This CDR3 reads CASSPPGRNIQYF. The CDR3 DNA sequence: TGTGCCAGCTCACCACCGGGGAGAAACATTCAGTACTTC.

The chain uses TRBV7-2 and TRBJ2-1, with 10 bases fitting TRBD2. Germline V gives CDR1 SGHTA, CDR2 FQGNSA. The J segment lost 4 bases and the V segment lost 5 bases, leaving 11 bases of the junction unmatched. CDR3 length equals 17 residues. The CDR3 protein is CASSRPSGSGYYNEQFF. The CDR3 nucleotides are TGTGCCAGCAGCCGGCCTAGCGGGAGTGGGTATTACAATGAGCAGTTCTTC.

A remark on this clonotype: Its ends do not fully match the called genes, so a read error is possible. This chain uses TRBV7-2 with TRBJ2-3; a possible D gene is TRBD1 (6 bases). Germline V lookup: CDR1 SGHTA, CDR2 FQGNSA. CDR3 length: 15 residues. The CDR3 DNA reads as TGTGCCAGCAGCTTAGTGGCAGGGACGACAGGTACGCAGTATTTT. Protein product: CASSLVAGTTGTQYF. Combining the CDR3 with reference TRBV7-2 and TRBJ2-3 gives the whole variable domain GAGVSQSPSNKVTEKGKDVELRCDPISGHTALYWYRQSLGQGLEFLIYFQGNSAPDKSGLPSDRFSAERTGGSVSTLTIQRTQQEDSAVYLCASSLVAGTTGTQYFGPGTRLTVL.

The CDR3 sequence: CSAATILGTGGDQETQYF. The CDR3, as DNA: TGCAGTGCTGCAACGATCCTTGGGACAGGGGGCGATCAAGAGACCCAGTACTTC. V is TRBV20-1 and J is TRBJ2-5, with 12 bases that match TRBD1. Germline-derived CDR1 and CDR2 are DFQATT and SNEGSKA (reference sequence). The CDR3 has 18 residues. With 5 bases clipped from V and 2 bases from J, the junction kept 15 bases outside the gene matches.